These 20 T cell receptor beta chains were all obtained from the same sample, sequenced in a study of T cell responses to AZD1222 COVID-19 vaccine. Profiled with immunoSEQ multiplex PCR; TCRdb holds only in-frame clones, not every one. The repertoire consists of about 170,000 clones, with roughly nine tenths occurring once and the leading ten covering 0.95% to 1.1%. Sequenced here: peripheral blood, sampled 28 days after the second AZD1222 dose. Receptors originate from an adult who received the AZD1222 COVID-19 vaccine.

The genes are TRBV7-9 and TRBJ1-2; no definite D call. The germline CDR1 and CDR2 sequences are SEHNR and FQNEAQ (reference sequence). The CDR3 is 11 amino acids. V was cut by 6 bases and J by 2 bases, with 4 bases left in between. The CDR3 DNA reads TGTGCCAGCAGTGGGAACTATGGCTACACCTTC. This sequence encodes CASSGNYGYTF. Together with reference TRBV7-9 and TRBJ1-2, the CDR3 gives the full variable domain: DTGVSQNPRHKITKRGQNVTFRCDPISEHNRLYWYRQTLGQGPEFLTYFQNEAQLEKSRLLSDRFSAERPKGSFSTLEIQRTEQGDSAMYLCASSGNYGYTFGSGTRLTVV.

The genes are TRBV10-2 and TRBJ1-5; D is unresolved. V was clipped by 7 bases and J by 0 bases, with 13 bases between them. This CDR3 spans 15 amino acids. CDR1 WSHSY and CDR2 SAAADI come from the germline V gene. CDR3 sequence: CASKLSTVSNQPQHF. CDR3 DNA sequence: TGCGCCAGCAAATTATCGACGGTTAGCAATCAGCCCCAGCATTTT.

V and J are TRBV29-1 and TRBJ1-1; D gene unclear. CDR1 is SQVTM, CDR2 ANQGSEA, per germline. There are 9 residues in the CDR3. V gave up 3 bases and J gave up 9 bases, with 5 bases separating them. CDR3 region: CSVEGKAFF. The CDR3 bases are TGCAGCGTTGAGGGGAAAGCTTTCTTT.

The chain employs TRBV30 and TRBJ1-1; D may be TRBD1 (6 bases). CDR3 length: 14 residues. V lost 3 bases, J lost 4 bases, and 15 bases lay in between. Germline V gene data show CDR1 as GTSNPN and CDR2 as SVGIG (reference sequence). CDR3 sequence (DNA): TGTGCCTGGAGACCAGGGGTTGTAGGCACTGAAGCTTTCTTT. This gives the protein CAWRPGVVGTEAFF.

J is TRBJ2-3 and V is TRBV7-2, with TRBD2 matching 14 bases. The V segment lost 5 bases and the J segment 2 bases; nucleotides outside the gene matches: 6. This CDR3 contains 17 residues. Per the germline V gene, CDR1 is SGHTA and CDR2 is FQGNSA. The CDR3 DNA reads TGTGCCAGCAGCCCCGGACTAGCGGGGGGCCCCACAGATACGCAGTATTTT. Translated, it gives CASSPGLAGGPTDTQYF.

V and J are TRBV9 and TRBJ2-3, with 12 bases lining up with TRBD2. Germline V lookup: CDR1 SGDLS, CDR2 YYNGEE. J was trimmed by 10 bases and V by 3 bases; bases with no gene match: 6. The CDR3 covers 14 residues. The CDR3 DNA reads as TGTGCCAGCAGCGCCAGGACTAGCGGGGACCCGCAGTATTTT. It translates to CASSARTSGDPQYF.

This chain links TRBV3-1 (or the pseudogene TRBV3-2) with TRBJ2-4; TRBD2 aligns across 7 bases. The CDR3 is 16 residues long. After removal of 0 bases from V and 2 bases from J, the junction contained 4 bases not matched to a gene. CDR1 LGHDT and CDR2 YNNKEL come from the germline V gene (reference sequence). The CDR3 bases are TGTGCCAGCAGCCAAGATGGGAGGGTAACCAAAAACATTCAGTACTTC. Encoded protein: CASSQDGRVTKNIQYF.

This chain connects TRBV5-4 to TRBJ2-1; 8 bases fit TRBD1. V lost 0 bases and J lost 0; bases outside the gene matches: 2. Germline V CDR1 and CDR2: SGHNT, YYREEE (reference sequence). The CDR3 is 16 residues long. This CDR3 is CASSLGTGSSYNEQFF. In nucleotides, the CDR3 is TGTGCCAGCAGCTTGGGGACAGGGAGCTCCTACAATGAGCAGTTCTTC. Filled out from reference TRBV5-4 and TRBJ2-1, the complete variable domain reads ETGVTQSPTHLIKTRGQQVTLRCSSQSGHNTVSWYQQALGQGPQFIFQYYREEENGRGNFPPRFSGLQFPNYSSELNVNALELDDSALYLCASSLGTGSSYNEQFFGPGTRLTVL.

The rearrangement links TRBV6-6 to TRBJ2-1; 9 nucleotides agree with TRBD1. This CDR3 is built from 16 residues. Germline assignment: CDR1 MNHNY and CDR2 SVGAGI (reference sequence). The V gene end was trimmed by 2 bases and the J gene end by 1 base; junction bases not matched to a gene: 3. CDR3 in DNA: TGTGCCAGCAGTTACACCGGGACAGGGTCCTACAATGAGCAGTTCTTC. Translated, it gives CASSYTGTGSYNEQFF.

This clone was counted a single time. The chain employs TRBV19 and TRBJ2-1; D is perhaps TRBD1 (5 bases). CDR1 and CDR2 from the germline V gene are LNHDA and SQIVND (reference sequence). The V and J ends lost 8 bases and 4 bases respectively, with 9 bases between them. CDR3 size: 12 residues. CDR3 coding DNA: TGTGCCAGTTTGGCAGGGTACAATGAGCAGTTCTTC. Its translation is CASLAGYNEQFF.

The chain uses TRBV4-1 and TRBJ2-7; no clear D. Trimming removed 1 base from V and 3 bases from J, with 10 bases in between. CDR3 length: 14 amino acids. From germline, CDR1 is MGHRA and CDR2 YSYEKL. CDR3 sequence (DNA): TGCGCCAGCAGCCAAGTAGGGTCGGTCTACGAGCAGTACTTC. This sequence encodes CASSQVGSVYEQYF.

The rearrangement joins TRBV9 to TRBJ1-2, with unresolved D. Between the trimmed V and J ends, which lost 0 bases and 5 bases, there was a span of 11 bases. Germline CDR1 SGDLS, CDR2 YYNGEE. This CDR3 comprises 14 residues. The CDR3 nucleotides read TGTGCCAGCAGCGTAGGGCGCGGCCCTTATGGCTACACCTTC. Translating it yields CASSVGRGPYGYTF.

J is TRBJ2-3 and V is TRBV19, with 12 bases aligning to TRBD2. The CDR3 runs to 17 residues. V shed 10 bases, J shed 4 bases, and the junction held 15 bases outside the gene matches. Looked up from germline, CDR1 is LNHDA and CDR2 is SQIVND (reference sequence). The CDR3 nucleotides read TGTGCCACCTCCCGGGGGGCTAGCGGGGGGGCAGCAGATACGCAGTATTTT. This encodes CATSRGASGGAADTQYF.

The chain joins TRBV5-1 to TRBJ1-6; TRBD1 aligns across 7 bases. Germline CDR1 SGHRS, CDR2 YFSETQ. V lost 4 bases, J lost 8 bases, and 9 bases stayed unmatched. This CDR3 has 15 residues. Written as DNA, the CDR3 is TGCGCCAGCAGCGGAGGGGGCCGCTCGGATTCACCCCTCCACTTT. It encodes CASSGGGRSDSPLHF.

The gene calls are TRBV6-4 and TRBJ1-6, with a weak D call TRBD1 (5 bases). This CDR3 comprises 15 residues. V lost 3 bases and J 9 bases, leaving 15 bases between the germline ends. Germline assignment: CDR1 MRHNA and CDR2 SNTAGT. The CDR3 here is CASSDLGGSGSPLHF. As DNA, the CDR3 is TGTGCCAGCAGTGATTTGGGGGGTAGCGGTTCACCCCTCCACTTT.

The V call is TRBV12-3 or TRBV12-4, the J call TRBJ1-1; D is unresolved. This CDR3 region has 13 residues. Trimming left V 5 bases short and J 1 base short, with 8 bases between. The CDR3 is CASSITGNTEAFF. CDR3 coding DNA: TGTGCCAGCAGTATTACGGGGAACACTGAAGCTTTCTTT.

This chain links TRBV9 with TRBJ1-1; the match to TRBD1 covers 7 bases. The germline V gene encodes CDR1 SGDLS and CDR2 YYNGEE. The CDR3 consists of 14 residues. Unmatched junction bases numbered 6, after V lost 2 bases and J lost 5 bases. CDR3 sequence reads: CASSVTGLVTEAFF. CDR3 nucleotide sequence: TGTGCCAGCAGCGTGACAGGGTTAGTGACTGAAGCTTTCTTT. The full variable domain, its missing parts supplied by reference TRBV9 and TRBJ1-1, is DSGVTQTPKHLITATGQRVTLRCSPRSGDLSVYWYQQSLDQGLQFLIQYYNGEERAKGNILERFSAQQFPDLHSELNLSSLELGDSALYFCASSVTGLVTEAFFGQGTRLTVV.

The rearrangement uses TRBV7-9 and TRBJ1-2, with D perhaps TRBD1 (5 bases). The V gene's germline CDR1 is SEHNR and CDR2 FQNEAQ (reference sequence). V was clipped by 5 bases and J by 3 bases, with 10 bases between them. The CDR3 consists of 13 residues. The chain's CDR3 is CASSPDSYYGYTF. The CDR3 DNA reads as TGTGCCAGCAGCCCTGACAGTTACTATGGCTACACCTTC.

This CDR3 is CASSLRTGGAWEQYF. The DNA of the CDR3 is TGTGCCAGCAGTCTCAGGACAGGGGGGGCGTGGGAGCAGTACTTC. This chain connects TRBV27 to TRBJ2-7; 10 bases are shared with TRBD1. V shed 5 bases, J shed 7 bases, and the junction held 11 bases outside the gene matches. This CDR3 is built from 15 residues. Germline V CDR1 and CDR2: MNHEY, SMNVEV (reference sequence).

This chain joins TRBV4-2 and TRBJ1-1; D gene ambiguous. Trimming removed 0 bases at V and 4 bases at J, with 3 bases between. The CDR3 runs 12 residues. CDR1 and CDR2 from the germline V gene are LGHNA and YNFKEQ. In nucleotides, the CDR3 is TGTGCCAGCAGCCAAGATGGCACTGAAGCTTTCTTT. Its translation is CASSQDGTEAFF.